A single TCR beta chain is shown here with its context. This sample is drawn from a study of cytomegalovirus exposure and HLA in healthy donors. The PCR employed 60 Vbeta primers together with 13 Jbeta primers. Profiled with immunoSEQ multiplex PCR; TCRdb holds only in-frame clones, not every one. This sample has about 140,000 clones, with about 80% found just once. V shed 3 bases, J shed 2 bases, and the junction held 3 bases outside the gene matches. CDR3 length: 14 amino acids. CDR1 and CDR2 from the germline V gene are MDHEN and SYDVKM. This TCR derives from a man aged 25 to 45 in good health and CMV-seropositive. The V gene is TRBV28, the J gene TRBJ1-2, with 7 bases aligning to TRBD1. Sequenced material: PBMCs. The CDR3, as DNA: TGTGCCAGCAGTTTTGGGGGACAGAACTATGGCTACACCTTC. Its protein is CASSFGGQNYGYTF.